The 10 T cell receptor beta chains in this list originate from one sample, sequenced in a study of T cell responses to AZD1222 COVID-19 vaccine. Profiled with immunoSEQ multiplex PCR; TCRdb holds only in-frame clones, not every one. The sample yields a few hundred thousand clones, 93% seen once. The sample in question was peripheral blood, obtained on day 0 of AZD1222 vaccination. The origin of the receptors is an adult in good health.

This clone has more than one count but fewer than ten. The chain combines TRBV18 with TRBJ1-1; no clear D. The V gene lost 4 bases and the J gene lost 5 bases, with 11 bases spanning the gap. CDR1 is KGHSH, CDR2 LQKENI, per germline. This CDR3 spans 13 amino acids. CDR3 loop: CASSQVVGTEAFF. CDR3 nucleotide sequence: TGTGCCAGCTCACAAGTCGTAGGTACTGAAGCTTTCTTT.

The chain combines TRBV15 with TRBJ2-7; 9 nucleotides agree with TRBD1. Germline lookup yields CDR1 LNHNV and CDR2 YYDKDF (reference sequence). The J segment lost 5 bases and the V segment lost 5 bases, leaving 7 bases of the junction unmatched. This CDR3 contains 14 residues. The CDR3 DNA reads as TGTGCCACCAGCGGAGGGGACAGGGAGAACGAGCAGTACTTC. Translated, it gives CATSGGDRENEQYF.

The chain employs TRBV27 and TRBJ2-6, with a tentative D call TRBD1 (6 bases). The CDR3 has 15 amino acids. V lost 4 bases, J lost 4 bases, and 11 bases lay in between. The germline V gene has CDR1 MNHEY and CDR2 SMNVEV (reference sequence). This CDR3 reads CASSYTGPGANVLTF. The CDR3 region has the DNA TGTGCCAGCAGTTACACAGGGCCCGGGGCCAACGTCCTGACTTTC.

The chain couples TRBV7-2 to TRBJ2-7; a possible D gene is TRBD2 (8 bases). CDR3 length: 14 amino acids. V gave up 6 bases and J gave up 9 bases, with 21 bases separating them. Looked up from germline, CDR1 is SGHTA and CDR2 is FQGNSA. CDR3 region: CASRPPSGGGGQYF. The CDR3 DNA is TGTGCCAGCAGACCTCCTTCGGGAGGGGGCGGGCAGTACTTC.

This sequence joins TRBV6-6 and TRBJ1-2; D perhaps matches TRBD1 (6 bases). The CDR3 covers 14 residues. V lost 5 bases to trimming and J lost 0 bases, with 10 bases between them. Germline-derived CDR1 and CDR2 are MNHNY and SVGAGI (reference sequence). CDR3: CASSRDTANYGYTF. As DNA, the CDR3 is TGTGCCAGCAGTCGGGACACCGCTAACTATGGCTACACCTTC.

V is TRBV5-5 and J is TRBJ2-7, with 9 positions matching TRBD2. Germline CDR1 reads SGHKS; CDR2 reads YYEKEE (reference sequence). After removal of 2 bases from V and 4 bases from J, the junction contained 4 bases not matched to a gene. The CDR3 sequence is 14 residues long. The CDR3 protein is CASSFLAGIYEQYF. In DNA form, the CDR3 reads TGTGCCAGCAGCTTTCTAGCGGGGATTTACGAGCAGTACTTC.

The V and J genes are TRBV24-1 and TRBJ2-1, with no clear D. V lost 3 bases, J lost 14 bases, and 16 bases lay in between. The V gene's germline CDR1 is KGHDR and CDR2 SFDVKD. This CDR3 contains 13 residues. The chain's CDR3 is CATSDTRRDEEFF. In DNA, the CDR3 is TGTGCCACCAGTGATACCCGTCGAGACGAGGAGTTCTTC.

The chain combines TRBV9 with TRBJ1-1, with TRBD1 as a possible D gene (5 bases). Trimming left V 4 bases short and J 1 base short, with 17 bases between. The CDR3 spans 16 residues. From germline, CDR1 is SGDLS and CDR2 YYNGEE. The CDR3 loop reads CASSHPPGTGNTEAFF. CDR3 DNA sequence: TGTGCCAGCAGCCATCCCCCCGGGACGGGGAACACTGAAGCTTTCTTT.

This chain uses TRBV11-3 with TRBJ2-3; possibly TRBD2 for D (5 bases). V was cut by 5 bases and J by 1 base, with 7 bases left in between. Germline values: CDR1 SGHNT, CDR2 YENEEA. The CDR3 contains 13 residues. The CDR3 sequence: CASSLGGTDTQYF. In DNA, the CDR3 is TGTGCCAGCAGCCTCGGGGGCACAGATACGCAGTATTTT.

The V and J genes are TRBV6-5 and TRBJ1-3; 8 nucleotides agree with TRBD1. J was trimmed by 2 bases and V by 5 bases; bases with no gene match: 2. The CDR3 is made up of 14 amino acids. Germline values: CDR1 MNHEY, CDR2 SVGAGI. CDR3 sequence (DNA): TGTGCCAGCAGTACGGACAGGGCTGGAAACACCATATATTTT. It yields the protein CASSTDRAGNTIYF.